The 10 T cell receptor beta chains listed next were all sequenced from one sample in a study of T cells in Graves' hyperthyroidism and ophthalmopathy. It was RNA transcripts that yielded the amplified TCR beta CDR3 regions. Primed by the HTBI set, a first-round RT-PCR was run on the TCR CDR3. A single record per CDR3 protein comes from TCRdb applying MiXCR to the multiplex PCR reads. This sample carries roughly 640,000 distinct CDR3 sequences, around 16% of them seen once, and the ten largest clones take roughly 3.3%. The sequenced sample consisted of blood. The receptor source for this set is a woman aged 40 to 50 with Graves' ophthalmopathy.

The J gene is TRBJ1-3, the V gene TRBV13, with TRBD1 as a possible D gene (5 bases). V shed 2 bases and J shed 2 bases, with 19 bases lying between them. CDR3 length equals 18 residues. CDR1 and CDR2 (germline): PRHDT, FYEKMQ (reference sequence). As DNA, the CDR3 is TGTGCCAGCAGCTTACAGGGTTTCTCAGACGCTCCTGGAAACACCATATATTTT. This sequence encodes CASSLQGFSDAPGNTIYF.

This clonotype was observed a few times. This chain links TRBV7-2 with TRBJ1-2; no clear D gene. The CDR3 runs 14 residues. The germline CDR1 and CDR2 sequences are SGHTA and FQGNSA. Trimming pared 4 bases from V and 4 bases from J, leaving 13 bases between. Here the CDR3 DNA reads TGTGCCAGCAGCTCCGACGGGAATTTCTATGGCTACACCTTC. Translated: CASSSDGNFYGYTF.

Of note for this clonotype: This may be a read error: a much more frequent sequence differs by one nucleotide. The V call is TRBV27, the J call TRBJ2-7; TRBD1 matches at 8 bases. V was clipped by 5 bases and J by 4 bases; unmatched bases: 4. Germline loops: CDR1 MNHEY, CDR2 SMNVEV (reference sequence). The CDR3 covers 13 residues. The CDR3 reads CASSKGQEYEQYF. The CDR3 DNA is TGTGCCAGCAGTAAGGGACAGGAGTACGAGCAGTACTTC.

This chain joins TRBV27 and TRBJ2-1; the D gene is possibly TRBD1 (5 bases). V was cut by 6 bases and J by 3 bases, with 9 bases left in between. The CDR3 runs 13 residues. Germline CDR1 MNHEY, CDR2 SMNVEV (reference sequence). CDR3 residues: CASRQAYYNEQFF. The CDR3 DNA sequence: TGTGCCAGCAGACAGGCCTACTACAATGAGCAGTTCTTC.

The V and J genes are TRBV6-2 or TRBV6-3 and TRBJ2-2; TRBD2 aligns across 11 bases. Germline trimming cut 5 bases from V and 6 bases from J; bases unmatched to any gene: 8. The CDR3 is 16 amino acids. The germline V gene encodes CDR1 MNHEY and CDR2 SVGEGT. CDR3: CASSRGTSGGPGELFF. The DNA for the CDR3 is TGTGCCAGCAGTCGTGGGACTAGCGGAGGGCCCGGGGAGCTGTTTTTT.

The chain links TRBV5-4 to TRBJ2-2; D not certain. V lost 3 bases to trimming and J lost 3 bases, with 6 bases between them. The length of the CDR3 is 13 residues. Germline V CDR1 and CDR2: SGHNT, YYREEE (reference sequence). The CDR3: CASSWGDTGELFF. DNA of the CDR3: TGTGCCAGCAGCTGGGGTGACACCGGGGAGCTGTTTTTT.

This clonotype was picked up many times. The chain joins TRBV30 to TRBJ2-3; 10 nucleotides line up with TRBD2. The CDR3 contains 13 residues. V shed 4 bases, J shed 6 bases, and the junction held 4 bases outside the gene matches. Germline values: CDR1 GTSNPN, CDR2 SVGIG (reference sequence). This CDR3 reads CAWKASGSDTQYF. CDR3 in DNA: TGTGCCTGGAAAGCTAGCGGGAGTGATACGCAGTATTTT.

The chain carries TRBV7-2 and TRBJ1-2; D remains ambiguous. This CDR3 is built from 15 residues. Germline values: CDR1 SGHTA, CDR2 FQGNSA. V lost 1 base and J 1 base, leaving 10 bases between the germline ends. The CDR3 is CASSLGVTLNYGYTF. Here the CDR3 DNA reads TGTGCCAGCAGCTTAGGGGTAACACTTAACTATGGCTACACCTTC.

The rearrangement links TRBV2 to TRBJ1-6; TRBD1 aligns across 11 bases. Germline CDR1 reads SNHLY; CDR2 reads FYNNEI. The length of the CDR3 is 14 residues. V shed 7 bases, J shed 6 bases, and the junction held 2 bases outside the gene matches. CDR3 bases: TGTGCCAGCACCGGGACAGGGGGTAATTCACCCCTCCACTTT. Amino acid sequence: CASTGTGGNSPLHF.

This clonotype showed up just once. V usage is TRBV12-3 or TRBV12-4 and J usage is TRBJ2-2, with unresolved D. This CDR3 region has 15 residues. Trimming took off 6 bases at V and 7 bases at J, with 18 bases between the two ends. This CDR3 reads CASSPPSDPNGELFF. The CDR3, as DNA: TGTGCCAGCAGCCCCCCCTCGGACCCGAACGGGGAGCTGTTTTTT.